The clone carrying this T cell receptor (beta chain) was found many times. With 3 bases clipped from V and 6 bases from J, the junction kept 8 bases outside the gene matches. CDR1 is MDHEN, CDR2 SYDVKM, per germline. The CDR3 runs 14 residues. This sample's time point: newly diagnosed GD, antithyroid drugs for less than 3 months. The TCR library was made from RNA that had been extracted from PBMCs in TRIzol. The source of the sample is a study of regulatory T cells in long-lasting Graves disease. Study information: Under 3 months of antithyroid drugs had been taken by newly diagnosed Graves' patients.

Construction of TCR beta libraries relied on iRepertoire HTBI primers and on Arm-PCR targeting CDR3 regions. In TCRdb, the multiplex PCR reads were re-called with MiXCR into one record per CDR3 protein. The table has 420,000 or so distinct CDR3 sequences, less than 20% seen once; the top ten hold about 25%. These data also featured in a second study, about T cells in Graves' hyperthyroidism and ophthalmopathy. Per that paper: Graves' hyperthyroidism was deemed stable given no ophthalmopathy progression within 18 months. Also found in blood were most expanded thyroid clonotypes above 0.001. Separation of ophthalmopathy from stable hyperthyroidism was achieved by a 13 V-J model.

The receptor's source is a woman under 30 with Graves disease. The rearrangement links TRBV28 to TRBJ2-7; 7 bases line up with TRBD2. The sample was peripheral blood mononuclear cells (PBMCs), taken at new diagnosis, from a patient treated with antithyroid drugs. DNA for the CDR3: TGTGCCAGCAGTTTTTCGGGGGGAGGAAGCGAGCAGTACTTC. Its translation: CASSFSGGGSEQYF.